This entry lists 9 T cell receptor beta chains sequenced from one sample in a study of OX40 agonist ivuxolimab in advanced cancers. The assay was immunoSEQ multiplex PCR, and TCRdb's table has in-frame clones only and misses some. Of about 6,900 clones listed, 76% were seen once; the top ten hold 30% to 40%. The starting material was CD4+ or CD8+ T cells sorted from blood, obtained in a trial of the OX40 agonist ivuxolimab. All receptors come from an adult with an advanced solid tumor such as melanoma, head and neck, liver or kidney cancer.

The chain combines TRBV7-2 with TRBJ2-2; 7 bases are a match to TRBD2. The V and J ends lost 5 bases and 0 bases, in that order; junction bases with no gene match: 15. The CDR3 has 19 amino acids. Per germline, CDR1 SGHTA and CDR2 FQGNSA. CDR3 region: CASSDLSLAGVPNTGELFF. The DNA for the CDR3 is TGTGCCAGCAGCGACCTCTCTCTTGCGGGAGTACCGAACACCGGGGAGCTGTTTTTT.

The chain carries TRBV9 and TRBJ2-1, with TRBD2 identical over 8 bases. CDR1 and CDR2 from the germline V gene are SGDLS and YYNGEE. The CDR3 runs to 13 residues. Germline trimming cut 0 bases from V and 9 bases from J; bases unmatched to any gene: 2. The CDR3 DNA follows: TGTGCCAGCAGCGTAGTAGCGGGAAGTGAGCAGTTCTTC. Its translation: CASSVVAGSEQFF.

The chain combines TRBV6-1 with TRBJ2-7; tentatively, D is TRBD1 (5 bases). CDR3 size: 12 residues. The V gene's germline CDR1 is MNHNS and CDR2 SASEGT. V shed 3 bases and J shed 4 bases, with 7 bases lying between them. The CDR3 spells CASSEGQYEQYF. The CDR3 nucleotides read TGTGCCAGCAGTGAGGGGCAGTACGAGCAGTACTTC.

The V call is TRBV7-9, the J call TRBJ2-1, with D perhaps assigned TRBD1 or TRBD2 (5 bases each). In germline, CDR1 is SEHNR, CDR2 FQNEAQ (reference sequence). CDR3 length: 16 residues. Trimming took off 5 bases at V and 4 bases at J, with 18 bases between the two ends. The CDR3 reads CASSPLTGWGYNEQFF. CDR3 DNA sequence: TGTGCCAGCAGCCCCCTAACAGGATGGGGGTACAATGAGCAGTTCTTC.

V usage is TRBV11-2 and J usage is TRBJ2-2, with D tentatively TRBD1 (6 bases). V dropped 8 bases and J dropped 4 bases, with 20 bases sitting between them. The CDR3 has 16 residues. Germline CDR1 is SGHAT and CDR2 is FQNNGV. CDR3 nucleotide sequence: TGTGCCAGCTGTCCAAGGGGGAGTTTAAGCACCGGGGAGCTGTTTTTT. Amino acids: CASCPRGSLSTGELFF.

This chain uses TRBV2 with TRBJ2-5, with D possibly being TRBD2 (5 bases). Germline values: CDR1 SNHLY, CDR2 FYNNEI. This CDR3 region has 15 residues. Trimming cost V 0 bases and J 4 bases, with 12 bases left between them. CDR3 in amino acids: CASSEAKARGETQYF. The CDR3 DNA follows: TGTGCCAGCAGTGAAGCGAAGGCCCGGGGAGAGACCCAGTACTTC. Full variable domain (outside the CDR3, taken from reference TRBV2 and TRBJ2-5): EPEVTQTPSHQVTQMGQEVILRCVPISNHLYFYWYRQILGQKVEFLVSFYNNEISEKSEIFDDQFSVERPDGSNFTLKIRSTKLEDSAMYFCASSEAKARGETQYFGPGTRLLVL.

The chain joins TRBV9 to TRBJ2-2; D tentatively fits TRBD1 or TRBD2 (5 bases each). Germline-derived CDR1 and CDR2 are SGDLS and YYNGEE. The CDR3 loop spans 16 amino acids. Deletions cut 3 bases from V and 5 bases from J, with 17 bases between. This CDR3 reads CASSASGTPGTGELFF. In nucleotides, the CDR3 is TGTGCCAGCAGCGCCTCAGGGACGCCCGGGACCGGGGAGCTGTTTTTT.

The gene calls are TRBV4-2 and TRBJ2-3; D is possibly TRBD1 (6 bases). Trimming removed 5 bases at V and 1 base at J, with 19 bases between. The CDR3 is 17 amino acids. The germline V gene has CDR1 LGHNA and CDR2 YNFKEQ. The CDR3 DNA is TGTGCCAGCAGCGGCCAAACTCCGGGACAACGCACAGATACGCAGTATTTT. This translates into CASSGQTPGQRTDTQYF.

The V and J genes are TRBV18 and TRBJ2-2, with D maybe TRBD1 (5 bases). Germline CDR1 KGHSH, CDR2 LQKENI. V dropped 3 bases and J dropped 4 bases, with 12 bases sitting between them. The CDR3 length is 15 residues. CDR3 nucleotides: TGTGCCAGCTCACCCCTAGACGACAGCACCGGGGAGCTGTTTTTT. Its translation: CASSPLDDSTGELFF.